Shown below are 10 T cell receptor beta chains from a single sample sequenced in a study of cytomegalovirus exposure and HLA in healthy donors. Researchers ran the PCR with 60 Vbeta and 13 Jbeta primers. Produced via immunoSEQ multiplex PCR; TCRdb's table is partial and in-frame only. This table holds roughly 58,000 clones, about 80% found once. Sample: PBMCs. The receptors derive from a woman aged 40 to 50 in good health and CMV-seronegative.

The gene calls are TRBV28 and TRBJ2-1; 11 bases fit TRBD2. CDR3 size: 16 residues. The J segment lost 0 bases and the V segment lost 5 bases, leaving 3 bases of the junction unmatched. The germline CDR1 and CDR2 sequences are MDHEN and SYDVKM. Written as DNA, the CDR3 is TGTGCCAGCAGTGGACTAGCGGGCAGCTCCTACAATGAGCAGTTCTTC. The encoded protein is CASSGLAGSSYNEQFF.

Here the CDR3 reads CASSIGGLAGDYEQYF. The CDR3 nucleotides read TGTGCCAGTAGTATAGGCGGACTAGCGGGAGACTACGAGCAGTACTTC. The chain employs TRBV19 and TRBJ2-7; the match to TRBD2 covers 13 bases. This CDR3 spans 16 amino acids. Germline CDR1 reads LNHDA; CDR2 reads SQIVND (reference sequence). V dropped 1 base and J dropped 3; count of bases not matched to a gene: 3.

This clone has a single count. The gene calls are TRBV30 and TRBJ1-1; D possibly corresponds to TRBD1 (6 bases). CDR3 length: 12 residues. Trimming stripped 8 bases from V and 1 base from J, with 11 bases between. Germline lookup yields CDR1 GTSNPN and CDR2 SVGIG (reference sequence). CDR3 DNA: TGTGCCGGCGGGGGGGCGAACACTGAAGCTTTCTTT. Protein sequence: CAGGGANTEAFF. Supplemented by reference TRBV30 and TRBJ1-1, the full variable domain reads SQTIHQWPATLVQPVGSPLSLECTVEGTSNPNLYWYRQAAGRGLQLLFYSVGIGQISSEVPQNLSASRPQDRQFILSSKKLLLSDSGFYLCAGGGANTEAFFGQGTRLTVV.

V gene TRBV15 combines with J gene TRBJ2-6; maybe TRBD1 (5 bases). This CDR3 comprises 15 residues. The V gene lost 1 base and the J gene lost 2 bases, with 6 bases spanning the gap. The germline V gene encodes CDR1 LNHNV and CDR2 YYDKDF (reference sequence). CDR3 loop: CATSRGGAGANVLTF. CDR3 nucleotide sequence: TGTGCCACCAGCAGAGGGGGCGCTGGGGCCAACGTCCTGACTTTC.

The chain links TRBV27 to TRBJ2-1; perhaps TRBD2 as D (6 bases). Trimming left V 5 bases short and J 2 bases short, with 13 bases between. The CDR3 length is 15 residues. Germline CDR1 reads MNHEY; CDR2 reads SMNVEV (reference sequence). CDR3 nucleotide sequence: TGTGCCAGCAGTGAAGCTAGCGTTGCCTACAATGAGCAGTTCTTC. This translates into CASSEASVAYNEQFF.

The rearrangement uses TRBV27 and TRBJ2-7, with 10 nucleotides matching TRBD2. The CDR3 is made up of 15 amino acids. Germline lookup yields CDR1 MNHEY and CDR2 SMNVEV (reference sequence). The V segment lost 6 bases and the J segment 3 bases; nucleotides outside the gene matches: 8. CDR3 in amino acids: CASRPISGRIYEQYF. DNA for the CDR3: TGTGCCAGCAGGCCCATTAGCGGGAGGATCTACGAGCAGTACTTC.

The CDR3: CASSPTGTANTGELFF. CDR3 bases: TGCGCCAGCAGCCCTACCGGGACAGCAAACACCGGGGAGCTGTTTTTT. The V gene is TRBV4-1, the J gene TRBJ2-2; 7 nucleotides line up with TRBD1. This CDR3 spans 16 amino acids. The junction had 7 bases not matched to a gene; V was cut back by 4 bases and J by 2 bases. Per the germline V gene, CDR1 is MGHRA and CDR2 is YSYEKL.

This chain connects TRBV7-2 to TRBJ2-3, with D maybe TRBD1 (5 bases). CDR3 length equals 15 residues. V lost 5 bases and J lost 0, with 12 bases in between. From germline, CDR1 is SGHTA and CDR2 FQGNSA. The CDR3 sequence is CASSTFRQSTDTQYF. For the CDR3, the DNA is TGTGCCAGCAGCACCTTCAGACAGAGCACAGATACGCAGTATTTT. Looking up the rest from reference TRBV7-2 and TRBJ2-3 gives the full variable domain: GAGVSQSPSNKVTEKGKDVELRCDPISGHTALYWYRQSLGQGLEFLIYFQGNSAPDKSGLPSDRFSAERTGGSVSTLTIQRTQQEDSAVYLCASSTFRQSTDTQYFGPGTRLTVL.

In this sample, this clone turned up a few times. The CDR3 region is CASSPAMTLQETQYF. CDR3 sequence (DNA): TGTGCCAGCAGCCCAGCCATGACTCTACAAGAGACCCAGTACTTC. The V call is TRBV7-9, the J call TRBJ2-5; D not certain. The germline gives CDR1 SEHNR, CDR2 FQNEAQ (reference sequence). The CDR3 sequence is 15 residues long. Deletions cut 5 bases from V and 2 bases from J, with 15 bases between.

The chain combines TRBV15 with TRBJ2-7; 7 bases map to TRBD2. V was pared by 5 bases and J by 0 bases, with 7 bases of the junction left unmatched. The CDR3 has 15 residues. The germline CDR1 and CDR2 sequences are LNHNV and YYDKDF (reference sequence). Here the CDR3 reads CATSGGTTSSYEQYF. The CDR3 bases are TGTGCCACCAGCGGGGGGACTACGAGCTCCTACGAGCAGTACTTC. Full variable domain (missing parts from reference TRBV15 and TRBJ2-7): DAMVIQNPRYQVTQFGKPVTLSCSQTLNHNVMYWYQQKSSQAPKLLFHYYDKDFNNEADTPDNFQSRRPNTSFCFLDIRSPGLGDTAMYLCATSGGTTSSYEQYFGPGTRLTVT.